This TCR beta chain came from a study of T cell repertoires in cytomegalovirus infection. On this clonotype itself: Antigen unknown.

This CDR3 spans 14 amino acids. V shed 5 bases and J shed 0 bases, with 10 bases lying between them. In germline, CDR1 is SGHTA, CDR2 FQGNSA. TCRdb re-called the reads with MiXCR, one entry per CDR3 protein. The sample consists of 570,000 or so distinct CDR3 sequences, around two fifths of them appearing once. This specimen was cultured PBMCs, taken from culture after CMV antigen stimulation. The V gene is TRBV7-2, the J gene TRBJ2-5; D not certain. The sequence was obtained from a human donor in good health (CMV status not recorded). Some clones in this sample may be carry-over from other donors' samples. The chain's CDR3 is CASSQDQYQETQYF. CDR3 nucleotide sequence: TGTGCCAGCAGCCAGGACCAGTACCAAGAGACCCAGTACTTC.